This T cell receptor (beta chain) was captured by sequencing in a study of blood T cell repertoires in COVID-19 (TCRdb year 2020). At the level of the whole study: Samples covering the acute and convalescent phases of COVID-19 were provided by collaborators in the United States, Italy and Spain. The prospective study material was composed of cDNA or gDNA derived from T cells, B-cell-depleted T cells, or PBMCs. The dataset comprised deeply sampled blood TCRbeta repertoires from subjects exposed to, actively infected with, or recovered from COVID-19. A freely available public database, intended as a resource for researchers studying the immune response to SARS-CoV-2, is where the repertoires were released. The samples were drawn from two sources: the first 160 participants of the ongoing ImmuneRACE study, and fewer than 1,500 subjects contributed by 6 global collaborators. Nearly every sample came with metadata listing a de-identified subject ID, COVID-19 status, age in years and sex. HLA class I and class II types, where available, came from metadata supplied by the sample provider rather than from assay-based typing.

Whole blood was collected in K2EDTA tubes by collaborating institutions according to the institutions' own protocols. Collaborator samples were shipped for TCRbeta analysis as frozen whole blood, isolated PBMCs, or DNA extracted from either sample type. Broader findings and caveats from the paper: Clinical and demographic metadata were provided uncurated, with the amount varying by source and participant.

The germline V gene (reference sequence) provides CDR1 SGHNT and CDR2 YYREEE. The CDR3 covers 17 residues, taking in both the cysteine and the phenylalanine. Only CDR3 DNA is held: 51 bases, read in frame from base 1. The junction shows trimming of 3 bases on V and 2 bases on J, and the gene matches do not reach 6 bases of it. TCRbeta CDR3 regions were amplified from genomic DNA using the immunoSEQ Assay, a bias-controlled multiplex PCR. The paper's processing steps were these. Nucleated cell counts per sample were estimated from amplification of reference gene primers within the assay. To quantify the absolute abundance of each unique TCRbeta CDR3 rearrangement, sequence reads were collapsed and filtered. For each sample, productive Simpson clonality was calculated as the square root of Simpson's diversity index over productive rearrangements. Held by TCRdb, this immuneACCESS table contains in-frame sequences only and omits some clones. Under half of the omission traces to an unresolved V gene where checked; the cause of the rest is unknown. V and J calls plus clone size are reproduced from that table; the DNA served to infer D and trimming. A total of under 100,000 clones appear in this sample, around four fifths of them only once. About a sixth of the sample belongs to the ten largest clones.

Details on this clone: Its antigen remains undetermined. Per-nucleotide qualities are absent, and no much larger clonotype sits a single base away.

Recombination joined TRBV5-4 with TRBJ2-3; a stretch of 13 junction bases matches TRBD2. Sequencing was done on a sample of peripheral blood. The source is a woman aged 55-75 years with acute or convalescent COVID-19. The CDR3 region: CASSSRTSGRLTDTQYF. The DNA reads TGTGCCAGCAGCTCCCGGACTAGCGGGAGACTCACAGATACGCAGTATTTT.